Following are 20 T cell receptor beta chains from one sample sequenced in a study of human T cells and chemical hapten exposure. TCRdb itself ran the RACE reads through MiXCR, one entry per CDR3 protein. The table lists 380,000 or so distinct CDR3 sequences, 5.5% of them singletons. Time point noted: pre-sensitization, week 0. Described treatment: therapeutic diphenylcyclopropenone sensitization with weekly scalp DPC. This sample comprised whole blood, obtained in connection with sensitization to the hapten diphenylcyclopropenone (DPC). These receptors came from a woman aged 18-29 years with alopecia areata. Some clones in this sample may be carry-over from other donors' samples.

This chain uses TRBV7-9 with TRBJ2-5, with 9 bases aligning to TRBD2. V was clipped by 3 bases and J by 1 base; unmatched bases: 6. The germline V gene has CDR1 SEHNR and CDR2 FQNEAQ (reference sequence). This CDR3 comprises 16 residues. The CDR3 loop is CASSFTSGGSQETQYF. The CDR3 nucleotides are TGTGCCAGCAGCTTCACAAGCGGGGGGAGCCAAGAGACCCAGTACTTC. The full variable domain, its missing parts supplied by reference TRBV7-9 and TRBJ2-5, is DTGVSQNPRHKITKRGQNVTFRCDPISEHNRLYWYRQTLGQGPEFLTYFQNEAQLEKSRLLSDRFSAERPKGSFSTLEIQRTEQGDSAMYLCASSFTSGGSQETQYFGPGTRLLVL.

The rearrangement joins TRBV4-3 to TRBJ2-7; TRBD2 is a possible D gene (5 bases). V lost 0 bases and J 3 bases, leaving 12 bases between the germline ends. The CDR3 runs to 15 residues. From germline, CDR1 is LGHNA and CDR2 YSLEER. CDR3 coding DNA: TGCGCCAGCAGCCAAGAGGCGTACGGGAACTACGAGCAGTACTTC. This gives the protein CASSQEAYGNYEQYF.

The genes are TRBV18 and TRBJ1-2; no reliable D call. This CDR3 spans 15 amino acids. Germline CDR1 reads KGHSH; CDR2 reads LQKENI. Trimming took off 2 bases at V and 6 bases at J, with 16 bases between the two ends. As DNA, the CDR3 is TGTGCCAGCTCACCAGACCCAGGCGGCAAGAATGGCTACACCTTC. Protein: CASSPDPGGKNGYTF.

This clonotype was observed a few times. The rearrangement uses TRBV6-2 or TRBV6-3 and TRBJ2-6, with D perhaps being TRBD1 or TRBD2 (5 bases each). Germline CDR1 MNHEY, CDR2 SVGEGT. V was cut by 5 bases and J by 0 bases, with 11 bases left in between. This CDR3 has 16 residues. CDR3 sequence: CASSTGTLSGANVLTF. CDR3 in DNA: TGTGCCAGCAGTACGGGGACCCTCTCTGGGGCCAACGTCCTGACTTTC.

The chain combines TRBV7-2 with TRBJ1-2; 8 nucleotides agree with TRBD1. V was clipped by 1 base and J by 4 bases; unmatched bases: 2. The CDR3 totals 14 residues. The V gene's germline CDR1 is SGHTA and CDR2 FQGNSA. This CDR3 is CASSLGDRIYGYTF. The CDR3 DNA reads TGTGCCAGCAGCTTAGGGGACAGGATCTATGGCTACACCTTC.

This chain links TRBV7-6 with TRBJ1-1, with D possibly matching TRBD1 (5 bases). V gave up 0 bases and J gave up 3 bases, with 11 bases separating them. Germline CDR1 reads SGHVS; CDR2 reads FNYEAQ. The CDR3 contains 15 residues. CDR3: CASSLALGDHTEAFF. The CDR3 DNA reads TGTGCCAGCAGCTTAGCGCTAGGGGATCACACTGAAGCTTTCTTT.

On this clonotype: This may come from a read error, since a much larger clone is one base off. This chain connects TRBV29-1 to TRBJ2-7, with D uncertain. CDR3 length equals 13 residues. The germline V gene encodes CDR1 SQVTM and CDR2 ANQGSEA. This CDR3 is CSVASAVSYELYF. CDR3 bases: TGCAGCGTTGCTTCGGCAGTCTCCTACGAGCTGTACTTC.

CDR3 nucleotide sequence: TGCAGCGTTGAAGGGGCTAGCGGAGAGACCCAGTACTTC. This gives the protein CSVEGASGETQYF. V gene TRBV29-1 combines with J gene TRBJ2-5; TRBD2 matches at 7 bases. CDR3 length equals 13 residues. The germline gives CDR1 SQVTM, CDR2 ANQGSEA. Losses at the gene ends were 1 base for V and 4 bases for J; bases not matched to a gene: 3. The full variable domain, rest sourced from reference TRBV29-1 and TRBJ2-5, is SAVISQKPSRDICQRGTSLTIQCQVDSQVTMMFWYRQQPGQSLTLIATANQGSEATYESGFVIDKFPISRPNLTFSTLTVSNMSPEDSSIYLCSVEGASGETQYFGPGTRLLVL.

The rearrangement links TRBV6-2 or TRBV6-3 to TRBJ2-7; D is possibly TRBD1 or TRBD2 (5 bases each). The CDR3 contains 14 residues. Germline CDR1 MNHEY, CDR2 SVGEGT. V was pared by 8 bases and J by 0 bases, with 14 bases between. The CDR3 nucleotides are TGTGCCAGCTCGAGGGGCCTACCCTCCTACGAGCAGTACTTC. It is translated as CASSRGLPSYEQYF.

This clonotype showed up many times. The V and J genes are TRBV29-1 and TRBJ1-1; TRBD1 matches at 11 bases. The CDR3 extends over 16 amino acids. The trim removed 7 bases at V and 0 bases at J, leaving 10 bases unmatched. CDR1 SQVTM and CDR2 ANQGSEA come from the germline V gene. CDR3 residues: CSGEDRGRFLNTEAFF. CDR3 bases: TGCAGCGGAGAGGACAGGGGGCGATTTTTGAACACTGAAGCTTTCTTT.

The chain employs TRBV9 and TRBJ2-7; 13 nucleotides align to TRBD2. The junction had 10 bases not matched to a gene; V was cut back by 1 base and J by 0 bases. The CDR3 runs 19 residues. Germline CDR1 SGDLS, CDR2 YYNGEE. This CDR3 reads CASSVSTGTSGASSYEQYF. CDR3 nucleotides: TGTGCCAGCAGCGTATCCACCGGGACTAGCGGGGCGAGCTCCTACGAGCAGTACTTC.

This clonotype was counted only a few times. The chain combines TRBV12-1 with TRBJ2-2; TRBD1, the table's D call, lacks a check against the DNA. TRBV12-1 counts as a pseudogene. The CDR3 consists of 20 residues. CDR3 nucleotides: TGTGCCAGCAGCTTTGGGGGCGGACAGACCAACCGAACGAACACCGGGGAGCTGTTTTTT. This translates into CASSFGGGQTNRTNTGELFF.

There are many counts of this clonotype. The rearrangement uses TRBV7-8 and TRBJ1-1; the D is unclear. The V gene's germline CDR1 is SGHVS and CDR2 FQNEAQ. The CDR3 is 16 amino acids. Trimming removed 1 base from V and 5 bases from J, with 17 bases in between. Here the CDR3 DNA reads TGTGCCAGCAGCTTAGTCGGAGCGATCCCCGGGACTGAAGCTTTCTTT. This translates into CASSLVGAIPGTEAFF.

This clonotype has only a few counts. The chain is built from TRBV7-2 and TRBJ2-2; 8 positions match TRBD1. The CDR3 spans 15 residues. V lost 3 bases and J lost 6; bases outside the gene matches: 6. Germline V lookup: CDR1 SGHTA, CDR2 FQGNSA. The CDR3 here is CASSLLQGASGELFF. For the CDR3, the DNA is TGTGCCAGCAGCTTGTTGCAGGGGGCCTCCGGGGAGCTGTTTTTT. Drawing the rest from reference TRBV7-2 and TRBJ2-2, the complete variable domain is GAGVSQSPSNKVTEKGKDVELRCDPISGHTALYWYRQSLGQGLEFLIYFQGNSAPDKSGLPSDRFSAERTGGSVSTLTIQRTQQEDSAVYLCASSLLQGASGELFFGEGSRLTVL.

This clonotype was counted at least ten times. The chain recombines TRBV7-2 with TRBJ1-2; D gene ambiguous. V was pared by 1 base and J by 1 base, with 7 bases between. Germline CDR1 reads SGHTA; CDR2 reads FQGNSA. The CDR3 is 14 residues long. CDR3 bases: TGTGCCAGCAGCTTAGGTCACTTTAACTATGGCTACACCTTC. Amino acid sequence: CASSLGHFNYGYTF.

This clonotype occurred many times. The chain joins TRBV9 to TRBJ2-7; 10 bases align to TRBD2. V was clipped by 0 bases and J by 6 bases; unmatched bases: 9. The CDR3 is made up of 16 amino acids. Germline CDR1 is SGDLS and CDR2 is YYNGEE. The CDR3 bases are TGTGCCAGCAGCGTAGGTACTAGCGGGGTGGCGGTCGAGCAGTACTTC. Translation: CASSVGTSGVAVEQYF. Together with reference TRBV9 and TRBJ2-7, the CDR3 gives the full variable domain: DSGVTQTPKHLITATGQRVTLRCSPRSGDLSVYWYQQSLDQGLQFLIQYYNGEERAKGNILERFSAQQFPDLHSELNLSSLELGDSALYFCASSVGTSGVAVEQYFGPGTRLTVT.

The CDR3 reads CASSLSRLEQYF. The CDR3 DNA is TGTGCCAGCAGTTTATCCAGGCTCGAGCAGTACTTC. The chain is built from TRBV6-2 or TRBV6-3 and TRBJ2-7; D ambiguous. Trimming took off 4 bases at V and 6 bases at J, with 10 bases between the two ends. The CDR3 totals 12 residues. Germline CDR1 is MNHEY and CDR2 is SVGEGT.

This clonotype was seen a few times. The rearrangement uses TRBV12-3 or TRBV12-4 and TRBJ2-1; 8 bases match TRBD2. Trimming removed 3 bases from V and 11 bases from J; junction bases left unmatched: 3. The CDR3 extends over 12 amino acids. This chain's CDR3 is CASSLRLAKQFF. For the CDR3, the DNA is TGTGCCAGCAGTTTGAGACTAGCGAAGCAGTTCTTC.

This clonotype was seen a few times. The chain recombines TRBV12-3 or TRBV12-4 with TRBJ1-1; tentative D call: TRBD1 (6 bases). This CDR3 comprises 14 residues. V lost 7 bases to trimming and J lost 3 bases, with 15 bases between them. In nucleotides, the CDR3 is TGTGCCAGCACCTGGGGGGGGCTGGACACTGAAGCTTTCTTT. Translated: CASTWGGLDTEAFF.

This clonotype was seen repeatedly, ten times or more. CDR3 residues: CASTFAGHGNYGYTF. The DNA for the CDR3 is TGTGCCAGCACCTTTGCGGGACATGGCAACTATGGCTACACCTTC. The rearrangement joins TRBV7-9 to TRBJ1-2; weak D call: TRBD1 (6 bases). V was trimmed by 7 bases and J by 2 bases, leaving 17 bases between them. CDR3 size: 15 residues. Germline V gives CDR1 SEHNR, CDR2 FQNEAQ (reference sequence).